The sequence of this TCR beta chain was determined in a study of chemoradiotherapy in HPV16-positive cancers. To note about this clone: Its antigen is not known.

Study-level results: HPV-specific T cells were functionally defined from only two HPV16-positive patients.

The repertoire was sequenced with immunoSEQ multiplex PCR; TCRdb's copy has only in-frame clones and lacks some. The sample has 30,000 to 35,000 clones, roughly 87% seen once. The TCR was taken from a human donor with HPV-associated anogenital cancer. This specimen was blood, taken from a patient who underwent chemoradiotherapy.

The CDR3 nucleotides are TGTGCCAGCAGTGTTCGGAGGGTTGGAGCTTTCTTT. It is translated as CASSVRRVGAFF. This rearrangement joins TRBV2 to TRBJ1-1; no reliable D call. The CDR3 loop spans 12 amino acids. Per the germline V gene, CDR1 is SNHLY and CDR2 is FYNNEI. Trimming pared 4 bases from V and 10 bases from J, leaving 13 bases between.